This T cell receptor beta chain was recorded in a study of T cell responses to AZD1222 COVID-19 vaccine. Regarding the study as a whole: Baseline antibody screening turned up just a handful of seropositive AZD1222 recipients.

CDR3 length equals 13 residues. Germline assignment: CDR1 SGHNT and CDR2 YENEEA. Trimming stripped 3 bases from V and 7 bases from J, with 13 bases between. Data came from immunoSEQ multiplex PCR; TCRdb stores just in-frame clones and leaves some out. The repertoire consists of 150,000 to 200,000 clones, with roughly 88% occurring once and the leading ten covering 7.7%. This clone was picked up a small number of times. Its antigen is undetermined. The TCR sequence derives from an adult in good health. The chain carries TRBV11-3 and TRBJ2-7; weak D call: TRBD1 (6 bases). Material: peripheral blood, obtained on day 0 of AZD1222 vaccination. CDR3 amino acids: CASSFTQGREQYF. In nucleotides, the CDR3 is TGTGCCAGCAGCTTCACCCAGGGGCGAGAGCAGTACTTC.